This T cell receptor beta chain was sequenced during a study of blood T cell repertoires in COVID-19. Across the whole study: Whether acute or convalescent, the COVID-19 samples came from the United States, Italy and Spain. T cells, B-cell-depleted T cells, or PBMCs provided the cDNA or gDNA that served as material.

In the original workflow: Reference gene primers were amplified, and this amplification served to estimate nucleated cell counts. The protocol was immunoSEQ multiplex PCR, while the TCRdb copy is restricted to in-frame clones and leaves out a portion. That table gives V, J and clone size, and the DNA gave D and trimming. The profile shows 200,000 to 250,000 clones, around 86% of them singletons. Trimming pared 4 bases from V and 0 bases from J, leaving 16 bases between. This CDR3 is 17 amino acids long. The germline CDR1 and CDR2 sequences are SNHLY and FYNNEI. Donors were grouped by their self-reported clinical history.

The receptor's source is a woman aged 40 to 49 with acute COVID-19. V usage is TRBV2 and J usage is TRBJ2-1; TRBD2 might be the D (5 bases). Material: PBMCs or T cells enriched from blood (not recorded which). The CDR3 sequence: CASSALGLLSSYNEQFF. The DNA for the CDR3 is TGTGCCAGCAGTGCCCTAGGACTCCTTAGCTCCTACAATGAGCAGTTCTTC.